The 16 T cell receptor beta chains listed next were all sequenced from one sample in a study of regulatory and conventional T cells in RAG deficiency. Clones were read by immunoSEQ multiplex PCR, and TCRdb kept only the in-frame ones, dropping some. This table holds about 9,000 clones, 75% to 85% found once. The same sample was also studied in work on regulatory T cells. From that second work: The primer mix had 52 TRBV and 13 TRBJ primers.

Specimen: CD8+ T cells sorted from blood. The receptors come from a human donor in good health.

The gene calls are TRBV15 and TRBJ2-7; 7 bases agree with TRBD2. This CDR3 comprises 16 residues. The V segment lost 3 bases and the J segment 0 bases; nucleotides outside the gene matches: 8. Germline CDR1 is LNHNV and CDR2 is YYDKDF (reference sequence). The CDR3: CATSSLAGLNSYEQYF. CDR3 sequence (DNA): TGTGCCACCAGCAGCTTAGCGGGCCTTAACTCCTACGAGCAGTACTTC.

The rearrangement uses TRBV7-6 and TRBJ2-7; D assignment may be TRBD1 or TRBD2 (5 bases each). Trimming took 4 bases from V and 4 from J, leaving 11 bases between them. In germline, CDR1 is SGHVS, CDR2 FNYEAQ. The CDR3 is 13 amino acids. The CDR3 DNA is TGTGCCAGCAGCTCCCGGGACCAATACGAGCAGTACTTC. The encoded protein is CASSSRDQYEQYF.

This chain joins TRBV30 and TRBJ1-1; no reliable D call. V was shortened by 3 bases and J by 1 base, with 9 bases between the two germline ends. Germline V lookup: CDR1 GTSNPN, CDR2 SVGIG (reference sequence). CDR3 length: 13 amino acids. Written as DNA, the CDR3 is TGTGCCTGGAGCGCGGGAGCGAACACTGAAGCTTTCTTT. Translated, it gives CAWSAGANTEAFF.

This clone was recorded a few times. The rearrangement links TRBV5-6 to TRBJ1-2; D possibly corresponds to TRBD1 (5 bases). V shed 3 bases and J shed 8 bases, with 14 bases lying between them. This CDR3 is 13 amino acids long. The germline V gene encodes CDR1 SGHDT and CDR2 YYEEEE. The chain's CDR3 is CASSYPRVGGYTF. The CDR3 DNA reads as TGTGCCAGCAGCTACCCCAGGGTTGGCGGCTACACCTTC.

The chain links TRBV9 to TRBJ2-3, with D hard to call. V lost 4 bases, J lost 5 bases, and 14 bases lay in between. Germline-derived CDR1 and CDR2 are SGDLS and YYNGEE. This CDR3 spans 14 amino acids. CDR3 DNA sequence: TGTGCCAGCAGCTTTAATCTAGGTGGAGATACGCAGTATTTT. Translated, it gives CASSFNLGGDTQYF.

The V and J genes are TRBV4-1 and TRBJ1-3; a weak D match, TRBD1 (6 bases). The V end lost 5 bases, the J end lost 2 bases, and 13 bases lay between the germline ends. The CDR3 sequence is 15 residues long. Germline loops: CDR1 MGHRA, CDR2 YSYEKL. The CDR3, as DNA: TGCGCCAGCAGCATAGGGGGGTCGGCTGGAAACACCATATATTTT. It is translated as CASSIGGSAGNTIYF.

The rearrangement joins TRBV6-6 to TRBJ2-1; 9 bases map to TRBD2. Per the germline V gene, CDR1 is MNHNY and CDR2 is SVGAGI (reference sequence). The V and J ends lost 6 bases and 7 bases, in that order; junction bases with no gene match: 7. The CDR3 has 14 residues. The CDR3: CASRPTSGTNEQFF. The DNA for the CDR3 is TGTGCCAGCAGACCGACTAGCGGAACTAATGAGCAGTTCTTC.

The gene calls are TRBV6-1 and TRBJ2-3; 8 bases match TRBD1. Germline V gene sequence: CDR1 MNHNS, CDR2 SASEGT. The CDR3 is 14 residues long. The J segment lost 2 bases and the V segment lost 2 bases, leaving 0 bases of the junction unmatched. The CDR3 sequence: CASSEQGATDTQYF. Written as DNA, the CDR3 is TGTGCCAGCAGTGAACAGGGGGCCACAGATACGCAGTATTTT.

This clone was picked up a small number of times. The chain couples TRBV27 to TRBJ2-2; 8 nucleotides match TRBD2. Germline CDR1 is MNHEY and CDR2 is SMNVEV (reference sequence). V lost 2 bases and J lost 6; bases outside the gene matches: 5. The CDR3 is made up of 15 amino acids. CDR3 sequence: CASSLRGRSSGELFF. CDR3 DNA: TGTGCCAGCAGTTTACGCGGGAGGTCCTCCGGGGAGCTGTTTTTT.

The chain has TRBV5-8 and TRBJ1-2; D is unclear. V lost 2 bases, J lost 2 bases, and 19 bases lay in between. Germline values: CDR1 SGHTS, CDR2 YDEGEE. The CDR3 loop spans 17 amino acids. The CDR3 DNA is TGTGCCAGCAGCTTAAAAAATGAAGAGCTTTGGAACTATGGCTACACCTTC. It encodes CASSLKNEELWNYGYTF.

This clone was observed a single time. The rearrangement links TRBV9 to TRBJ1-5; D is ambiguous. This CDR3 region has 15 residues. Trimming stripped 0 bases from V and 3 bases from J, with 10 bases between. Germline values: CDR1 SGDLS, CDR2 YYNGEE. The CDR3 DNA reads TGTGCCAGCAGCGTAGGGGGAGGGATCAATCAGCCCCAGCATTTT. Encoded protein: CASSVGGGINQPQHF.

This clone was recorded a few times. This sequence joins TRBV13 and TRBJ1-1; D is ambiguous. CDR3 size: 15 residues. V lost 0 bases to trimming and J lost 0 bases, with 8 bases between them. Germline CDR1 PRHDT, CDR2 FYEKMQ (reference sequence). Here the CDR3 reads CASSLGDRVNTEAFF. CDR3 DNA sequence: TGTGCCAGCAGCTTAGGGGACCGTGTGAACACTGAAGCTTTCTTT. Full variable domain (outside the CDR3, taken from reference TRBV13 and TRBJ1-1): AAGVIQSPRHLIKEKRETATLKCYPIPRHDTVYWYQQGPGQDPQFLISFYEKMQSDKGSIPDRFSAQQFSDYHSELNMSSLELGDSALYFCASSLGDRVNTEAFFGQGTRLTVV.

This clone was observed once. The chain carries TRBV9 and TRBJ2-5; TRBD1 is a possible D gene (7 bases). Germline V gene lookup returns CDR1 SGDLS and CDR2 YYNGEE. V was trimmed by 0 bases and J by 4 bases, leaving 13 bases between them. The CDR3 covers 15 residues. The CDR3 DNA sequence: TGTGCCAGCAGCGTAGAACAGGGGCGGGGAGAGACCCAGTACTTC. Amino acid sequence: CASSVEQGRGETQYF.

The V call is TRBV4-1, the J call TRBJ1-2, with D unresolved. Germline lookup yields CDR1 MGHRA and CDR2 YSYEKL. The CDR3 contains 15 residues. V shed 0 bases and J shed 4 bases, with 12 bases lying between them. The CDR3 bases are TGCGCCAGCAGCCAAGAGGATGGTTCGCCCTATGGCTACACCTTC. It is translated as CASSQEDGSPYGYTF.

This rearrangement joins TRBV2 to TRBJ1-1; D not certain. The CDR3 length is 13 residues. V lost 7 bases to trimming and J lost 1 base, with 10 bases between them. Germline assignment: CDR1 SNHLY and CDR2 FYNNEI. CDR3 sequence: CASKRRTNTEAFF. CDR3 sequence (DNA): TGTGCCAGCAAGAGAAGGACGAACACTGAAGCTTTCTTT.

The CDR3 nucleotides read TGTGCCAGCAGTCTGAGACTAGCGGGAGTTGGGCGGGAGACCCAGTACTTC. Its translation is CASSLRLAGVGRETQYF. This rearrangement joins TRBV27 to TRBJ2-5; TRBD2 matches 12 bases. This CDR3 contains 17 residues. V was clipped by 5 bases and J by 5 bases; unmatched bases: 12. Germline-derived CDR1 and CDR2 are MNHEY and SMNVEV (reference sequence).